This T cell receptor beta chain came from a study of CD8 T cells in acute hepatitis C reinfection. General study points: One of thirteen outcome-independent public clonotypes used V04-02/J02-02. All groups preferentially used TRBV04 and TRBV06, which was not due to overrepresentation in the naive pool.

The sample's time point: naive CD8 control sorted from an acute-time-point sample. Clones were sequenced by immunoSEQ multiplex PCR, and TCRdb holds only the in-frame ones, with some missing. The sample holds tens of thousands of clones, around 87% seen once. CDR3 length: 14 residues. The germline gives CDR1 MNHEY, CDR2 SMNVEV (reference sequence). The V end lost 6 bases, the J end lost 4 bases, and 13 bases lay between the germline ends. Of note for this clone: The antigen is unknown.

The sequenced material came from naive CD8+ T cells from PBMCs. This chain uses TRBV27 with TRBJ2-1, with a possible D match to TRBD2 (5 bases). The receptor comes from a man younger than 45 with chronic hepatitis C. Here the CDR3 DNA reads TGTGCCAGCAGGGGTGGGAGTTTGTACAATGAGCAGTTCTTC. Translating gives CASRGGSLYNEQFF.